The clone carrying this TCR beta chain is termed medium-sized (0.01 to 0.1%). This CDR3 spans 13 amino acids. Germline CDR1 MDHEN, CDR2 SYDVKM. V lost 6 bases, J lost 6 bases, and 14 bases lay in between. The entry originates in a study of HIV-infected patients and healthy controls. Roughly three months, about 14 weeks, into antiretroviral therapy, follow-up blood was collected. Whole blood was used without fractionation, so all unsorted peripheral T cells were included. Reverse transcription used about 500 ng RNA and constant-region primers for alpha and beta. Alpha and beta chain libraries were made separately by chain-specific third strand synthesis with multiplexing indices. TCRdb reanalysed the 5' RACE reads using MiXCR and keeps one entry per CDR3 protein. The repertoire holds 5,000 to 6,000 distinct CDR3 sequences, 7.5% to 10% seen once, with 25% to 35% in the top ten.

The source of this sequence is an adult with HIV infection. The chain is built from TRBV28 and TRBJ1-2; D is unclear. The input for sequencing was blood, taken during antiretroviral therapy. The CDR3 region is CASSLSYRDGYTF. Written as DNA, the CDR3 is TGTGCCAGCAGCCTCTCCTACAGAGATGGCTACACCTTC.